This section outlines one T cell receptor (beta chain) sequence together with its context. This entry is derived from a study of blood T cell repertoires in COVID-19. In the study overall: Some COVID-19 samples were acute and others convalescent; all came from the United States, Italy and Spain. Sample material is recorded as cDNA or gDNA derived from T cells, B-cell-depleted T cells, or PBMCs.

This CDR3 has 16 amino acids. Germline V gene data show CDR1 as SNHLY and CDR2 as FYNNEI. The V end lost 4 bases, the J end lost 1 base, and 16 bases lay between the germline ends. Here immunoSEQ multiplex PCR was the method, and the copy in TCRdb shows in-frame clones only, minus some. The repertoire holds about 260,000 clones, with around 82% as singletons. The sequence was obtained from a human donor in a cohort sampled during active COVID-19. The sample consisted of peripheral blood. V and J are TRBV2 and TRBJ2-5; maybe TRBD2 (7 bases). For the CDR3, the DNA is TGTGCCAGCAGTGTCCGTAGGGGGACTATCCAAGAGACCCAGTACTTC. Protein: CASSVRRGTIQETQYF.